The clone carrying this TCR beta chain was observed a handful of times. Its antigen is not known. Unique molecular identifiers were incorporated during preparation of the TCRbeta library. TCRdb fed the PCR reads into MiXCR, producing one record per CDR3 protein. There are some 550,000 distinct CDR3 sequences in the sample; approximately 22% occur only once, and roughly 13% lies in the top ten. The CDR3 loop spans 10 amino acids. Trimming took 6 bases from V and 8 from J, leaving 6 bases between them. The germline V gene encodes CDR1 KGHDR and CDR2 SFDVKD. These data are taken from a study of T-cell reconstitution after alpha-beta-depleted transplantation in children. Regarding the study as a whole: When one year had passed after transplant, most T-cell counts and diversity came from newly produced T cells. TCRbeta diversity was high at day 60 in some patients (a result of surviving recipient T cells and thymic progenitors). By about two months after transplant, alpha-beta T cells reportedly arose from several hundred graft clones that had expanded.

The clonotype was recovered from a boy under two years old who had a stem cell transplant for acute myeloid leukemia, so the T cells may come from the graft donor. The V gene is TRBV24-1, the J gene TRBJ1-2; the D is unclear. Sequencing used PBMCs, mostly from graft donor cells, obtained 360 days after TCRalphabeta/CD19-depleted stem cell transplant. The CDR3 DNA reads as TGTGCCACCAGTTTGGAGGGCTACACCTTC. As protein: CATSLEGYTF.